These 9 T cell receptor beta chains share one sample of origin, sequenced in a study of T cell repertoires in cytomegalovirus infection. Their antigens are not known. TCRdb redid the calling of the reads with MiXCR, one entry per CDR3 protein. The repertoire holds some 350,000 distinct CDR3 sequences, with just under 35% as singletons. The sample here was cultured PBMCs, taken from culture after CMV antigen stimulation. These TCRs come from a human donor in good health (CMV status not recorded). Some clones in this sample may be carry-over from other donors' samples.

V usage is TRBV7-2 and J usage is TRBJ1-6; the match to TRBD1 covers 9 bases. The V gene end was trimmed by 5 bases and the J gene end by 9 bases; junction bases not matched to a gene: 8. Germline V CDR1 and CDR2: SGHTA, FQGNSA. This CDR3 spans 15 amino acids. The CDR3 DNA follows: TGTGCCAGCAGCCTCCTGGGACAGGGAACTTCACCCCTCCACTTT. Protein sequence: CASSLLGQGTSPLHF.

The V call is TRBV4-1, the J call TRBJ2-3, with D perhaps matching TRBD2 (5 bases). V gave up 1 base and J gave up 3 bases, with 8 bases separating them. Germline assignment: CDR1 MGHRA and CDR2 YSYEKL. This CDR3 region has 14 residues. CDR3 bases: TGCGCCAGCAGCCAAGGGGTAGCGACAGATACGCAGTATTTT. Its translation is CASSQGVATDTQYF.

The chain employs TRBV19 and TRBJ2-4; D unresolved. Trimming stripped 5 bases from V and 0 bases from J, with 17 bases between. The CDR3 runs to 17 residues. Germline CDR1 and CDR2: LNHDA and SQIVND (reference sequence). CDR3 amino acids: CASSPTADLLAKNIQYF. In DNA, the CDR3 is TGTGCCAGTAGTCCCACGGCGGACCTACTAGCCAAAAACATTCAGTACTTC. Complete variable domain (other parts from reference TRBV19 and TRBJ2-4): DGGITQSPKYLFRKEGQNVTLSCEQNLNHDAMYWYRQDPGQGLRLIYYSQIVNDFQKGDIAEGYSVSREKKESFPLTVTSAQKNPTAFYLCASSPTADLLAKNIQYFGAGTRLSVL.

Comment on this clonotype: With a much larger clone just one base away, this may be a read error. This chain links TRBV7-8 with TRBJ2-3; D is unresolved. Germline V gives CDR1 SGHVS, CDR2 FQNEAQ. This CDR3 region has 14 residues. CDR3: CAEVSASQWDTQYF. The CDR3 DNA reads TGTGCTGAGGTGAGTGCGTCACAGTGGGATACGCAGTATTTT.

To note about this clonotype: Possible read error: a much larger clone is one base away. V and J are TRBV4-1 and TRBJ2-2; no clear D gene. The CDR3 consists of 15 residues. V gave up 0 bases and J gave up 6 bases, with 11 bases separating them. Germline assignment: CDR1 MGHRA and CDR2 YSYEKL. The DNA of the CDR3 is TGCGCCAGCAGCCAAGACTGGGCGGAAGCCGGGGAGCTGTTTTTT. It codes for CASSQDWAEAGELFF.

A few counts support this clonotype. V is TRBV7-8 and J is TRBJ1-6; D is undetermined. V lost 6 bases, J lost 14 bases, and 20 bases lay in between. Looked up from germline, CDR1 is SGHVS and CDR2 is FQNEAQ. The CDR3 contains 14 residues. CDR3 in DNA: TGTGCCAGCAGGCCGGACCGCGCCGGTCGAACCCTCCACTTT. Its translation is CASRPDRAGRTLHF.

This clonotype has more than one count but fewer than ten. Its ends do not fully match the called genes, so a read error is possible. The chain is built from TRBV7-6 and TRBJ2-2, with unresolved D. This CDR3 spans 14 amino acids. The V gene's germline CDR1 is SGHVS and CDR2 FNYEAQ. The CDR3 here is CASSLEAKTGELFF. The CDR3 nucleotides read TGTGCCAGCAGCTTAGAAGCGAAGACCGGGGAGCTGTTTTTT.

This clonotype has just a few counts. The V and J genes are TRBV28 and TRBJ1-2; no definite D call. V was pared by 2 bases and J by 8 bases, with 12 bases between. This CDR3 has 13 amino acids. Per germline, CDR1 MDHEN and CDR2 SYDVKM. The CDR3 sequence is CASSLEAIRGYTF. The CDR3 DNA is TGTGCCAGCAGTTTAGAGGCGATACGGGGCTACACCTTC.

The chain combines TRBV6-2 or TRBV6-3 with TRBJ2-7; TRBD2 matches at 8 bases. CDR1 and CDR2 from the germline V gene are MNHEY and SVGEGT. The CDR3 has 15 amino acids. Trimming cost V 2 bases and J 5 bases; bases outside gene matches: 8. In nucleotides, the CDR3 is TGTGCCAGCAGTTACCCCGGAGCGGGAGCCAACGAGCAGTACGTC. Translation gives CASSYPGAGANEQYV.